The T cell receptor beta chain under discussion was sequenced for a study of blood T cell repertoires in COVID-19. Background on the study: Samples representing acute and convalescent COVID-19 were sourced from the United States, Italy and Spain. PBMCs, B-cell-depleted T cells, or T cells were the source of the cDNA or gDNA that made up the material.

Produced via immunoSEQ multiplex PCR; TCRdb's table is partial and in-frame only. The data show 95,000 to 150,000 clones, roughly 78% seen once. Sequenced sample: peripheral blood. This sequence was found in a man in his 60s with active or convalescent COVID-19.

As DNA, the CDR3 is TGTGCCAGCACCCCTGGAGGGGCCGGGCTAAGCGAGCAGTACTTC. Its translation: CASTPGGAGLSEQYF. The chain has TRBV7-9 and TRBJ2-7; tentative D call: TRBD2 (6 bases). This CDR3 is built from 15 residues. V was clipped by 7 bases and J by 6 bases, with 22 bases between them. Germline V lookup: CDR1 SEHNR, CDR2 FQNEAQ (reference sequence).